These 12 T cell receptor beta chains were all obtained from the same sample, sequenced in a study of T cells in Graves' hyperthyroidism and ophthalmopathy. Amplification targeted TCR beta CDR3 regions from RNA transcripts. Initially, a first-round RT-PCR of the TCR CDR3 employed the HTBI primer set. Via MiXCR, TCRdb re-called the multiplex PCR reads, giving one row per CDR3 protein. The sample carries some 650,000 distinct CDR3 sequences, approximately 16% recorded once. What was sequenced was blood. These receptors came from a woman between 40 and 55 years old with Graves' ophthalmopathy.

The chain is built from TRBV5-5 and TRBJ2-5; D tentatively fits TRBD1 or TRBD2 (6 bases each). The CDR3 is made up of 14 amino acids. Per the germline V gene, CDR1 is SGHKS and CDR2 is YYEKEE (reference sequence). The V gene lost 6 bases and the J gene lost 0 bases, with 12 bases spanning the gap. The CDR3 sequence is CASTRGRYQETQYF. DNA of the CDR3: TGTGCCAGCACCCGGGGGCGATACCAAGAGACCCAGTACTTC.

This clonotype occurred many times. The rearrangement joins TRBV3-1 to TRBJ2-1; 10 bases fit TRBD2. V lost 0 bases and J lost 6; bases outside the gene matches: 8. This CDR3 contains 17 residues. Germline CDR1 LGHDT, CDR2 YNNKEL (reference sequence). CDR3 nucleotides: TGTGCCAGCAGCCAAGATGGGGTAGCGGGGGGCACCAATGAGCAGTTCTTC. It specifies CASSQDGVAGGTNEQFF.

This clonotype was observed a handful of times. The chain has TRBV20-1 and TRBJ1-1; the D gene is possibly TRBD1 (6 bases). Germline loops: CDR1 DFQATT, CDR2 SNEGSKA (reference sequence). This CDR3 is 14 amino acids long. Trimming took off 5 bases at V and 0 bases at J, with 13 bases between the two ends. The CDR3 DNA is TGCAGTGCTTTTTGGACAGAACTGAACACTGAAGCTTTCTTT. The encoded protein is CSAFWTELNTEAFF.

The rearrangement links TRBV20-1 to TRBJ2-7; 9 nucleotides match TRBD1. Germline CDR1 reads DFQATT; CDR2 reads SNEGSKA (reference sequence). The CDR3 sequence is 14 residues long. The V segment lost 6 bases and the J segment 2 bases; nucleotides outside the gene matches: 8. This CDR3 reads CSARRQGGAYEQYF. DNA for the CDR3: TGCAGTGCCCGGAGACAGGGGGGCGCCTACGAGCAGTACTTC.

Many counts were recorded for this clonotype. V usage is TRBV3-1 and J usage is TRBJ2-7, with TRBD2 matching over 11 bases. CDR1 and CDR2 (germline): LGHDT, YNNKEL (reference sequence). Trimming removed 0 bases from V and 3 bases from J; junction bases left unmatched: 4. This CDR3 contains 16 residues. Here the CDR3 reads CASSQDRLAGRYEQYF. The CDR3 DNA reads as TGTGCCAGCAGCCAAGATCGACTAGCGGGACGCTACGAGCAGTACTTC.

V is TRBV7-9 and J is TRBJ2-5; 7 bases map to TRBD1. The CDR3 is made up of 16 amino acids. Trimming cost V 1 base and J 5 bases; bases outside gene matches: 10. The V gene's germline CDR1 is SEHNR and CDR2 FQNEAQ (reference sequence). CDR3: CASSLEGLDRDETQYF. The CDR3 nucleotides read TGTGCCAGCAGCTTAGAGGGATTAGACAGGGACGAGACCCAGTACTTC.

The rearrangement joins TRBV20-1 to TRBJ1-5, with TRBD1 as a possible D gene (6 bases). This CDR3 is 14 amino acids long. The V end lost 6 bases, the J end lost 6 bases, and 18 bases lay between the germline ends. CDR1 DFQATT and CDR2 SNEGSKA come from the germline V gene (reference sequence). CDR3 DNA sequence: TGCAGTGCCACTTCAGGGGTACGTGGTCAGCCCCAGCATTTT. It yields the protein CSATSGVRGQPQHF.

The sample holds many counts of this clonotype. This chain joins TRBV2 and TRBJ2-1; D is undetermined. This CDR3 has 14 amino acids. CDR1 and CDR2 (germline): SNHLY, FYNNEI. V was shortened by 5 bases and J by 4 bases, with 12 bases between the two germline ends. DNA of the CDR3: TGTGCCAGCAGTTTATCTCAACATTACAATGAGCAGTTCTTC. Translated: CASSLSQHYNEQFF.

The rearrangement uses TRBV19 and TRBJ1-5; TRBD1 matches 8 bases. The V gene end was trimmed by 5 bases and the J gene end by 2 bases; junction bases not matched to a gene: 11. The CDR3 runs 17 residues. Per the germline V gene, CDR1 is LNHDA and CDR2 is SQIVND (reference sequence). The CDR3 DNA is TGTGCCAGTAGTTCACAGACAGGGGTTAGGGGCAATCAGCCCCAGCATTTT. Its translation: CASSSQTGVRGNQPQHF. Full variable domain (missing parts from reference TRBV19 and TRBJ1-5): DGGITQSPKYLFRKEGQNVTLSCEQNLNHDAMYWYRQDPGQGLRLIYYSQIVNDFQKGDIAEGYSVSREKKESFPLTVTSAQKNPTAFYLCASSSQTGVRGNQPQHFGDGTRLSIL.

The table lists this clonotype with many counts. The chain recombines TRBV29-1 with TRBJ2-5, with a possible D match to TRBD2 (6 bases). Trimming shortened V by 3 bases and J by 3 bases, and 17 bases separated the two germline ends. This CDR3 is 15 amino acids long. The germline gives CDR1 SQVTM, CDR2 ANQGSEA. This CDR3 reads CSVESRDSLKETQYF. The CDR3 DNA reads TGCAGCGTTGAGTCTAGGGACTCGCTAAAAGAGACCCAGTACTTC.

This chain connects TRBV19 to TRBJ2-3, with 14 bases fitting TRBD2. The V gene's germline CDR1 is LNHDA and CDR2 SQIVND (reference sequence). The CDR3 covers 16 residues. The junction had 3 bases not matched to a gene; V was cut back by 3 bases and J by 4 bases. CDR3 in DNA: TGTGCCAGTAGTATTGGGACTAGCGGGAGTTCAGATACGCAGTATTTT. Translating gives CASSIGTSGSSDTQYF.

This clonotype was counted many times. In DNA, the CDR3 is TGTGCCAGCAGACTAGCGGGAGGGGCAGATACGCAGTATTTT. It specifies CASRLAGGADTQYF. The V call is TRBV6-2 or TRBV6-3, the J call TRBJ2-3; 13 bases fit TRBD2. The CDR3 length is 14 residues. V shed 6 bases, J shed 4 bases, and the junction held 1 base outside the gene matches. Germline V gives CDR1 MNHEY, CDR2 SVGEGT.